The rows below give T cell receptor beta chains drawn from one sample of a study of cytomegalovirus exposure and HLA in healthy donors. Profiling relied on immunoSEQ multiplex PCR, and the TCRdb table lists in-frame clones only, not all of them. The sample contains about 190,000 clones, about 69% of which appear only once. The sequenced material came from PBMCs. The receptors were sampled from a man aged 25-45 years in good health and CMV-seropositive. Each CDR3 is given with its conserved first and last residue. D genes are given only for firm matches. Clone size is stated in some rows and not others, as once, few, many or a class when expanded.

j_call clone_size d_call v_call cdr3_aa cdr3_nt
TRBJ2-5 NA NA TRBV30 CAWSRGKQETQYF TGTGCCTGGAGTAGGGGAAAACAAGAGACCCAGTACTTC
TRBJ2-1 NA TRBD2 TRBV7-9 CSSSPGGSGRGNEQFF TGTTCCAGCAGCCCGGGGGGTAGCGGGAGAGGCAATGAGCAGTTCTTC
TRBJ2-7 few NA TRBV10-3 CAISDFSSSYEQYF TGTGCCATCAGTGATTTCTCTTCGAGCTACGAGCAGTACTTC
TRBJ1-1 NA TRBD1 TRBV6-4 CASRQGGHTEAFF TGTGCCAGCAGACAGGGGGGCCACACTGAAGCTTTCTTT
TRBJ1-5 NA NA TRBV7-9 CSSSLGGGQPQHF TGTTCCAGCAGCTTAGGGGGAGGTCAGCCCCAGCATTTT
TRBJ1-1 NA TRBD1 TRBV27 CASRSPGTGSRTEAFF TGTGCCAGCAGATCTCCCGGGACAGGGTCGAGGACTGAAGCTTTCTTT
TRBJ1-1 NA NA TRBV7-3 CASSPSSNTEAFF TGTGCCAGCAGCCCTTCCTCGAACACTGAAGCTTTCTTT
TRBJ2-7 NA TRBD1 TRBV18 CASSPGTGDEQYF TGTGCCAGCTCACCCGGGACAGGGGACGAGCAGTACTTC
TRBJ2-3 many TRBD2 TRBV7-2 CASSLGLGGGASTDTQYF TGTGCCAGCAGCTTAGGTTTGGGCGGGGGGGCATCAACAGATACGCAGTATTTT
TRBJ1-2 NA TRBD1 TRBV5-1 CASSLGQGNNYGYTF TGCGCCAGCAGCCTGGGACAGGGGAACAACTATGGCTACACCTTC
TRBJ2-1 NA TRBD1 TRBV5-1 CASSPPDRGDYNEQFF TGCGCCAGCAGCCCCCCGGACAGGGGAGACTACAATGAGCAGTTCTTC
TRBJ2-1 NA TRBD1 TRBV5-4 CASSGTDHSYNEQFF TGTGCCAGCAGCGGGACAGATCACTCCTACAATGAGCAGTTCTTC
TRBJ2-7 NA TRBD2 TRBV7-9 CASEGGRWEQYF TGTGCCAGCGAGGGCGGGAGGTGGGAGCAGTACTTC
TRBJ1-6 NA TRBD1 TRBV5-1 CASSLVLGDSRNSPLHF TGCGCCAGCAGCTTGGTGTTGGGGGACAGCCGTAATTCACCCCTCCACTTT
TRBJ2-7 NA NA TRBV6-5 CASRRGRASYEQYF TGTGCCAGCAGGCGGGGCAGGGCCTCCTACGAGCAGTACTTC
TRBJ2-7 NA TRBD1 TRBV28 CASSSTGALSYEQYF TGTGCCAGCAGTTCGACAGGGGCCCTCTCCTACGAGCAGTACTTC
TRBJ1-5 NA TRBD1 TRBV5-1 CASSPGTGNQPQHF TGCGCCAGCAGCCCGGGGACAGGGAATCAGCCCCAGCATTTT
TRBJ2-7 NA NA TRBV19 CASSTHRTYAYEQYF TGTGCCAGTAGTACTCATAGAACGTATGCCTACGAGCAGTACTTC
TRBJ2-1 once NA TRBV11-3 CASSLEGGYNEQFF TGTGCCAGCAGCTTAGAGGGGGGCTACAATGAGCAGTTCTTC
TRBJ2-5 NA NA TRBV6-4 CASSEWDTQETQYF TGTGCCAGCAGTGAGTGGGACACACAAGAGACCCAGTACTTC
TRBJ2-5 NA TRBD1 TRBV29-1 CSVGGTGGETQYF TGCAGCGTTGGAGGGACAGGGGGAGAGACCCAGTACTTC
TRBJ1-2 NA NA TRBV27 CASSFTASYGYTF TGTGCCAGCAGTTTTACGGCTAGCTATGGCTACACCTTC
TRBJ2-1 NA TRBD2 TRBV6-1 CASRELAGDNEQFF TGTGCCAGCAGAGAACTAGCGGGAGATAATGAGCAGTTCTTC
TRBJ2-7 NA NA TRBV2 CASTGSYEQYF TGTGCCAGCACAGGGTCCTACGAGCAGTACTTC
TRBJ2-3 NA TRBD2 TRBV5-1 CASSLNPSGGTDTQYF TGCGCCAGCAGCTTGAATCCTAGCGGGGGGACAGATACGCAGTATTTT
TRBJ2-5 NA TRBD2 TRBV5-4 CASSPGLAGGETQYF TGTGCCAGCAGCCCCGGACTAGCGGGGGGTGAGACCCAGTACTTC
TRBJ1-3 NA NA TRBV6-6 CASSSSGVGNTIYF TGTGCCAGCAGTTCCTCAGGGGTCGGAAACACCATATATTTT
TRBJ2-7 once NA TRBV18 CASSPPLSRGQVQYF TGTGCCAGCTCACCACCGCTGAGTCGAGGGCAGGTGCAGTACTTC
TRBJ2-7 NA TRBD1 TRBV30 CAWSPRDRQSYEQYF TGTGCCTGGAGTCCGAGGGACAGACAGTCCTACGAGCAGTACTTC
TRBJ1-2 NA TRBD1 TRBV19 CASSSPGQGNYGYTF TGTGCCAGTAGCTCACCGGGACAGGGAAACTATGGCTACACCTTC
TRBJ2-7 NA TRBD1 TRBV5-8 CASSPRQGQYF TGTGCCAGCAGCCCCCGACAGGGGCAGTACTTC
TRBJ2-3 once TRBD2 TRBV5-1 CASSSRTSGGGNTDTQYF TGCGCCAGCAGCTCGAGGACTAGCGGGGGGGGTAATACAGATACGCAGTATTTT
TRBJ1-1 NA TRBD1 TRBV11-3 CASSSGTGNTEAFF TGTGCCAGCAGCTCCGGGACAGGGAACACTGAAGCTTTCTTT
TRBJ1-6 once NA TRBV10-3 CAKQATFNSPLHF TGTGCCAAACAAGCGACCTTTAATTCACCCCTCCACTTT
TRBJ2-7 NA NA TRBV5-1 CASSLAWGGDEQYF TGCGCCAGCAGCTTGGCCTGGGGGGGCGACGAGCAGTACTTC
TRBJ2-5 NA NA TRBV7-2 CASSSPWRGETQYF TGTGCCAGCAGCTCCCCGTGGAGAGGAGAGACCCAGTACTTC
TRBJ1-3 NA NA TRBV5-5 CASSLILHSSGNTIYF TGTGCCAGCAGCTTAATACTCCACTCCTCTGGAAACACCATATATTTT
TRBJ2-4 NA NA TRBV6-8 CARGAYKGQQNIQYF TGTGCCAGAGGGGCCTACAAAGGGCAGCAAAACATTCAGTACTTC
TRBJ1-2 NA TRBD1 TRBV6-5 CASSLTDRGDGYTF TGTGCCAGCAGTTTGACGGACAGGGGCGATGGCTACACCTTC
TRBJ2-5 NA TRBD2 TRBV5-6 CASSLALAGNQETQYF TGTGCCAGCAGCTTGGCCCTAGCGGGGAACCAAGAGACCCAGTACTTC
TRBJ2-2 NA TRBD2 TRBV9 CASSVSQLAGTGELFF TGTGCCAGCAGCGTCTCCCAACTAGCGGGGACCGGGGAGCTGTTTTTT
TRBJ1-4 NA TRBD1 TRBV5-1 CASSLGDSVFQGEKLFF TGCGCCAGCAGCTTGGGGGACAGTGTCTTTCAGGGTGAAAAACTGTTTTTT
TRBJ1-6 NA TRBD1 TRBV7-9 CASSLLRDRVSPLHF TGTGCCAGCAGCTTACTCCGGGACAGGGTTTCACCCCTCCACTTT
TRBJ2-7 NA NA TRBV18 CASSPLTGMNYEQYF TGTGCCAGCTCACCACTTACAGGGATGAACTACGAGCAGTACTTC
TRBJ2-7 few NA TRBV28 CASSLWGLPYEQYF TGTGCCAGCAGTTTATGGGGGCTCCCCTACGAGCAGTACTTC
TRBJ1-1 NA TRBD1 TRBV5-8 CASSLGKTGITEAFF TGTGCCAGCAGCTTGGGAAAGACAGGGATCACTGAAGCTTTCTTT
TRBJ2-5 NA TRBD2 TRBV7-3 CASSLAGGPGETQYF TGTGCCAGCAGCTTAGCGGGGGGCCCCGGGGAGACCCAGTACTTC
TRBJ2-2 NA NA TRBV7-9 CASSPITGELFF TGTGCCAGCAGCCCCATCACCGGGGAGCTGTTTTTT